Following are 18 T cell receptor beta chains from one sample sequenced in a study of shared clonotypes between healthy human individuals. Naive CD8 isolation took CD45RO-negative cells positively selected for CCR7 and excluded terminally differentiated effector memory CD45RA+ cells. Sequencing was performed with immunoSEQ multiplex PCR; in TCRdb, only in-frame clones are kept and a portion is missing. Of around 1,900,000 clones detected, approximately 92% appear once; the ten largest clones hold about 1.7%. The sequencing sample was made of naive CD8+ T cells from PBMCs. These receptors all stem from a man between 18 and 35 years old in good health. Some clones in this sample may be carry-over from other donors' samples.

A word on this clone: The sample has other DNA sequences that encode this CDR3 too. The V and J genes are TRBV9 and TRBJ2-2; tentatively, D is TRBD1 (5 bases). V was cut by 1 base and J by 4 bases, with 8 bases left in between. The germline gives CDR1 SGDLS, CDR2 YYNGEE. CDR3 length: 14 residues. The CDR3 DNA reads as TGTGCCAGCAGCGTAAGGGGCTCCACCGGGGAGCTGTTTTTT. This sequence encodes CASSVRGSTGELFF.

This CDR3 reads CASTWSASGISYEQYF. The CDR3 DNA follows: TGTGCCAGCACCTGGAGCGCTAGCGGGATCTCCTACGAGCAGTACTTC. This sequence joins TRBV11-2 and TRBJ2-7; TRBD2 agrees at 9 bases. With 7 bases clipped from V and 0 bases from J, the junction kept 10 bases outside the gene matches. CDR1 and CDR2 from the germline V gene are SGHAT and FQNNGV. This CDR3 has 16 residues.

CDR3 bases: TGTGCCAGTAGTATCGGGCTGGTGGGGCACAATGAGCAGTTCTTC. Translating gives CASSIGLVGHNEQFF. The rearrangement uses TRBV19 and TRBJ2-1; D is perhaps TRBD1 (5 bases). Per the germline V gene, CDR1 is LNHDA and CDR2 is SQIVND (reference sequence). The CDR3 runs to 15 residues. Trimming left V 3 bases short and J 5 bases short, with 14 bases between.

The V and J genes are TRBV5-1 and TRBJ2-7; D is unresolved. The CDR3 length is 15 residues. Germline V gene sequence: CDR1 SGHRS, CDR2 YFSETQ. With 0 bases removed from V and 3 bases from J, the gap between germline ends came to 13 bases. The CDR3 DNA reads as TGCGCCAGCAGCTTGGCGGCGGAACCCTACTACGAGCAGTACTTC. This sequence encodes CASSLAAEPYYEQYF.

The chain is built from TRBV6-1 and TRBJ1-2, with D tentatively TRBD1 (5 bases). The CDR3 is made up of 16 amino acids. V was clipped by 2 bases and J by 5 bases, with 18 bases between them. Germline V CDR1 and CDR2: MNHNS, SASEGT. Written as DNA, the CDR3 is TGTGCCAGCAGTGAATTGGGGACGGCGCCCATGTATGGCTACACCTTC. Translating it yields CASSELGTAPMYGYTF.

A single count supports this clone. This chain joins TRBV7-8 and TRBJ2-7, with D perhaps matching TRBD2 (5 bases). Trimming stripped 6 bases from V and 3 bases from J, with 15 bases between. The CDR3 has 14 residues. CDR1 and CDR2 from the germline V gene are SGHVS and FQNEAQ. CDR3 amino acids: CASSSPGFIYEQYF. In nucleotides, the CDR3 is TGTGCCAGCAGTTCGCCGGGGTTTATCTACGAGCAGTACTTC.

This clone has only one observation. CDR3 protein: CASSSPRAGSYEQYF. The CDR3 DNA follows: TGTGCCAGCAGTTCCCCCAGAGCGGGTTCCTACGAGCAGTACTTC. The genes are TRBV27 and TRBJ2-7, with D maybe TRBD2 (6 bases). CDR1 MNHEY and CDR2 SMNVEV come from the germline V gene (reference sequence). V was shortened by 4 bases and J by 1 base, with 14 bases between the two germline ends. This CDR3 spans 15 amino acids.

Remarks on this clone: The same CDR3 also results from other DNA sequences found in this sample. The chain has TRBV11-2 and TRBJ2-1; the match to TRBD2 covers 8 bases. Germline CDR1 is SGHAT and CDR2 is FQNNGV. The ends lost 0 bases at V and 0 bases at J; junction bases unmatched: 4. The CDR3 loop spans 17 amino acids. The CDR3 coding sequence is TGTGCCAGCAGCTTAGATCTGAGCGGGAGCTCCTACAATGAGCAGTTCTTC. It translates to CASSLDLSGSSYNEQFF.

The chain carries TRBV19 and TRBJ1-2; D gene ambiguous. This CDR3 has 11 residues. Trimming cost V 4 bases and J 6 bases, with 6 bases left between them. Germline V CDR1 and CDR2: LNHDA, SQIVND (reference sequence). CDR3 sequence (DNA): TGTGCCAGTAGTAGCGGACATGGCTACACCTTC. The encoded protein is CASSSGHGYTF.

The chain uses TRBV6-5 and TRBJ2-7; tentative D call: TRBD2 (6 bases). In germline, CDR1 is MNHEY, CDR2 SVGAGI. The CDR3 has 14 residues. V gave up 3 bases and J gave up 4 bases, with 13 bases separating them. The CDR3 bases are TGTGCCAGCAGTTATGGGGTGGGGGGTTACGAGCAGTACTTC. Its protein product is CASSYGVGGYEQYF.

This chain connects TRBV11-3 to TRBJ2-2; D is perhaps TRBD2 (5 bases). Germline V gene lookup returns CDR1 SGHNT and CDR2 YENEEA. The CDR3 has 16 residues. Trimming took 5 bases from V and 1 from J, leaving 14 bases between them. CDR3 sequence reads: CASSTRAAGNTGELFF. Here the CDR3 DNA reads TGTGCCAGCAGCACCCGGGCCGCGGGGAACACCGGGGAGCTGTTTTTT.

The gene calls are TRBV4-1 and TRBJ2-3; 10 nucleotides agree with TRBD1. The length of the CDR3 is 16 residues. After removal of 1 base from V and 4 bases from J, the junction contained 5 bases not matched to a gene. CDR1 MGHRA and CDR2 YSYEKL come from the germline V gene. The CDR3 loop is CASSQGRGQGSDTQYF. CDR3 bases: TGCGCCAGCAGCCAAGGAAGGGGACAGGGGTCAGATACGCAGTATTTT.

The rearrangement uses TRBV7-8 and TRBJ1-2; TRBD1 agrees at 8 bases. The germline gives CDR1 SGHVS, CDR2 FQNEAQ. Trimming removed 5 bases from V and 8 bases from J; junction bases left unmatched: 10. The CDR3 runs 14 residues. The CDR3 sequence: CASSEQPRGPGYTF. CDR3 DNA: TGTGCCAGCAGCGAGCAACCCAGGGGGCCCGGCTACACCTTC.

This chain connects TRBV10-2 to TRBJ1-4; 7 bases map to TRBD1. Trimming at V came to 6 bases and at J to 7 bases, leaving 5 bases not matched to a gene. The CDR3 spans 13 residues. In germline, CDR1 is WSHSY, CDR2 SAAADI. The CDR3 DNA reads as TGCGCCAGCAGGACAGGGAGAAGTGAAAAACTGTTTTTT. It codes for CASRTGRSEKLFF.

About this clone: Within the sample, other DNA sequences also encode this same CDR3. CDR3 loop: CASSVTGTASYEQYF. CDR3 bases: TGTGCCAGCAGCGTGACCGGGACAGCTTCCTACGAGCAGTACTTC. This rearrangement joins TRBV9 to TRBJ2-7; 7 nucleotides line up with TRBD1. Germline V gives CDR1 SGDLS, CDR2 YYNGEE. This CDR3 is 15 amino acids long. Trimming cost V 2 bases and J 1 base; bases outside gene matches: 6.

The rearrangement joins TRBV7-3 to TRBJ2-7, with 7 bases aligning to TRBD1. CDR1 is SGHTA and CDR2 is FQGTGA in the germline V gene. Unmatched junction bases numbered 11, after V lost 5 bases and J lost 4 bases. The CDR3 has 15 residues. The CDR3 loop is CASSQSRRGPYEQYF. The CDR3 bases are TGTGCCAGCAGCCAATCAAGAAGGGGGCCGTACGAGCAGTACTTC.

The chain is built from TRBV13 and TRBJ2-3; tentatively, D is TRBD2 (6 bases). The germline V gene has CDR1 PRHDT and CDR2 FYEKMQ (reference sequence). The V gene lost 8 bases and the J gene lost 1 base, with 13 bases spanning the gap. The CDR3 runs to 14 residues. CDR3 sequence: CASGGSSGTDTQYF. CDR3 nucleotides: TGTGCCAGCGGGGGGTCTAGCGGCACAGATACGCAGTATTTT.

This sequence joins TRBV29-1 and TRBJ2-7, with 7 nucleotides matching TRBD2. V was clipped by 7 bases and J by 9 bases; unmatched bases: 9. CDR3 size: 11 residues. Germline CDR1 and CDR2: SQVTM and ANQGSEA. The CDR3 region has the DNA TGCAGCGCTGCTAGCGGAGGGGTGCAGTACTTC. Amino acid sequence: CSAASGGVQYF.